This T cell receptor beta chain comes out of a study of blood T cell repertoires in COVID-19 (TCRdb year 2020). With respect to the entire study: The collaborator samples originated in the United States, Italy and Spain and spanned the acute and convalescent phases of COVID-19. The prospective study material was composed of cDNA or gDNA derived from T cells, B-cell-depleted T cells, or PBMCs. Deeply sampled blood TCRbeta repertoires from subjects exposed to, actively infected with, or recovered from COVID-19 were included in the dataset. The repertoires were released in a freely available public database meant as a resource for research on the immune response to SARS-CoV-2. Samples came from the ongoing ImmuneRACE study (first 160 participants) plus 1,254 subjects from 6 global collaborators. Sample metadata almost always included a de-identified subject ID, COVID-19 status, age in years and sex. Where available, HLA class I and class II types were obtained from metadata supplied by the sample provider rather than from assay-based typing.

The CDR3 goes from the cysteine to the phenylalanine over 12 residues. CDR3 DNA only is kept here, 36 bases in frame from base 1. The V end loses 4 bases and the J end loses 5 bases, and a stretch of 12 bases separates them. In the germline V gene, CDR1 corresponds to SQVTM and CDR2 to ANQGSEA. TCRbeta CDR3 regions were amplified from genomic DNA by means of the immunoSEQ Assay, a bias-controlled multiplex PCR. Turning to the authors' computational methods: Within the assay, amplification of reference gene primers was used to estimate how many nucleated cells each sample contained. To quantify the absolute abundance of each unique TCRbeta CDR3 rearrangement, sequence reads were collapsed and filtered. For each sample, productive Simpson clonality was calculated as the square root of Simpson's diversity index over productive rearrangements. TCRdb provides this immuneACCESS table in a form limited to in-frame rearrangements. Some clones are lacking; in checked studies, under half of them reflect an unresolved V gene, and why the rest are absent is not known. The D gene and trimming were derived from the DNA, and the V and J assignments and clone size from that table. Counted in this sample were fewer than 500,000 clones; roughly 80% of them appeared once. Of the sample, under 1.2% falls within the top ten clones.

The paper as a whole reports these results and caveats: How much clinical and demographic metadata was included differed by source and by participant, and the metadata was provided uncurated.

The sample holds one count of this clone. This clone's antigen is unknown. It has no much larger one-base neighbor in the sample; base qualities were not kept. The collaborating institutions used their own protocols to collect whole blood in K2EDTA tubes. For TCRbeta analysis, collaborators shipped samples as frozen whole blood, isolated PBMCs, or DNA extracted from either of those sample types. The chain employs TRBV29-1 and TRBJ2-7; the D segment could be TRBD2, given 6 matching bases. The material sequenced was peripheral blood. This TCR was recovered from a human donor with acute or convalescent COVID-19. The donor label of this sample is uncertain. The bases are TGCAGCGTTGCTCGGGAGCGGAACGAGCAGTACTTC. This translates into CSVARERNEQYF.